The 25 T cell receptor beta chains in this list originate from one sample, sequenced in a study of cytomegalovirus exposure and HLA in healthy donors. The PCR had 60 Vbeta and 13 Jbeta primers. The data were produced by immunoSEQ multiplex PCR, yet TCRdb's version contains in-frame clones alone and is incomplete. The table lists around 97,000 clones, 73% of them singletons. The sequenced sample was PBMCs. The source is a man aged 35 to 55 in good health and CMV-seronegative.

The chain recombines TRBV7-9 with TRBJ1-1; no clear D. The V gene's germline CDR1 is SEHNR and CDR2 FQNEAQ (reference sequence). This CDR3 is 15 amino acids long. V shed 0 bases and J shed 1 base, with 9 bases lying between them. CDR3: CASSLAPLGNTEAFF. CDR3 nucleotides: TGTGCCAGCAGCTTAGCCCCCCTCGGGAACACTGAAGCTTTCTTT.

The chain employs TRBV7-8 and TRBJ2-3, with 14 bases identical to TRBD2. This CDR3 is 20 amino acids long. Unmatched junction bases numbered 14, after V lost 5 bases and J lost 1 base. From germline, CDR1 is SGHVS and CDR2 FQNEAQ. CDR3 sequence: CASSPSWTSGGPIRTDTQYF. CDR3 sequence (DNA): TGTGCCAGCAGCCCGAGTTGGACTAGCGGGGGGCCTATTCGCACAGATACGCAGTATTTT.

The J gene is TRBJ2-5, the V gene TRBV18, with D hard to call. Germline V gene data show CDR1 as KGHSH and CDR2 as LQKENI. Trimming took off 1 base at V and 5 bases at J, with 5 bases between the two ends. The length of the CDR3 is 12 residues. The CDR3 DNA follows: TGTGCCAGCTCACCACAGGAGGAGACCCAGTACTTC. This translates into CASSPQEETQYF.

The rearrangement joins TRBV30 to TRBJ2-7, with D maybe TRBD2 (7 bases). The germline V gene has CDR1 GTSNPN and CDR2 SVGIG (reference sequence). CDR3 length: 12 residues. V lost 4 bases, J lost 7 bases, and 14 bases lay in between. CDR3 nucleotides: TGTGCCTGGAACGGGGGGCTGGGGGAGCAGTACTTC. As protein: CAWNGGLGEQYF.

V and J are TRBV5-1 and TRBJ1-2, with D possibly TRBD1 on 6 matching bases. The length of the CDR3 is 13 residues. V lost 7 bases, J lost 0 bases, and 10 bases lay in between. Looked up from germline, CDR1 is SGHRS and CDR2 is YFSETQ. CDR3 region: CASRDTPNYGYTF. For the CDR3, the DNA is TGCGCCAGCCGGGACACTCCTAACTATGGCTACACCTTC.

The rearrangement links TRBV5-3 to TRBJ1-5; D uncertain. TRBV5-3 is noted as an ORF with a role that remains uncertain. This CDR3 has 12 amino acids. Trimming took off 8 bases at V and 2 bases at J, with 8 bases between the two ends. The CDR3 coding sequence is TGTGCCAGGAGACTTGGCAATCAGCCCCAGCATTTT. This codes for CARRLGNQPQHF.

There are a few counts of this clone. This CDR3 is CASSMRYAYNEQFF. In DNA, the CDR3 is TGTGCCAGTAGTATGAGGTACGCCTACAATGAGCAGTTCTTC. The V and J genes are TRBV19 and TRBJ2-1; D gene ambiguous. Germline V gene data show CDR1 as LNHDA and CDR2 as SQIVND (reference sequence). There are 14 residues in the CDR3. Trimming removed 3 bases from V and 2 bases from J, with 8 bases in between.

The rearrangement joins TRBV19 to TRBJ2-7; maybe TRBD1 (5 bases). This CDR3 region has 15 residues. Germline lookup yields CDR1 LNHDA and CDR2 SQIVND (reference sequence). V lost 5 bases and J 1 base, leaving 15 bases between the germline ends. In DNA form, the CDR3 reads TGTGCCAGTAGTGCCCTCCCGCAGGGTTCCTACGAGCAGTACTTC. Translated, it gives CASSALPQGSYEQYF.

The rearrangement uses TRBV7-2 and TRBJ2-5, with 8 positions matching TRBD2. The germline V gene has CDR1 SGHTA and CDR2 FQGNSA. The CDR3 extends over 15 amino acids. V lost 1 base and J lost 2; bases outside the gene matches: 3. CDR3 DNA: TGTGCCAGCAGCTTAGGGCTAGCGGGTCAAGAGACCCAGTACTTC. It yields the protein CASSLGLAGQETQYF.

The CDR3 spells CASKSVAANEKLFF. The CDR3 region has the DNA TGCGCCAGCAAGTCAGTTGCAGCTAATGAAAAACTGTTTTTT. The rearrangement uses TRBV4-1 and TRBJ1-4; D remains ambiguous. Trimming shortened V by 7 bases and J by 3 bases, and 12 bases separated the two germline ends. This CDR3 contains 14 residues. Germline V lookup: CDR1 MGHRA, CDR2 YSYEKL.

The chain joins TRBV30 to TRBJ2-5; D could derive from TRBD1 or TRBD2 (5 bases each). The DNA end is more similar to TRBJ2-7, so the J call may be wrong. The germline V gene has CDR1 GTSNPN and CDR2 SVGIG (reference sequence). The CDR3 is made up of 11 amino acids. CDR3: CAWSGGHEQYF. CDR3 DNA: TGTGCCTGGAGTGGGGGACACGAGCAGTACTTC.

The chain has TRBV11-2 and TRBJ2-5; 16 nucleotides agree with TRBD2. Per the germline V gene, CDR1 is SGHAT and CDR2 is FQNNGV. The CDR3 consists of 17 residues. J was trimmed by 5 bases and V by 3 bases; bases with no gene match: 6. CDR3 bases: TGTGCCAGCAGCTTTGGGACTAGCGGGGGGGCCCTTGAGACCCAGTACTTC. Amino acids: CASSFGTSGGALETQYF.

This chain joins TRBV9 and TRBJ2-7, with a weak D call TRBD1 (6 bases). The CDR3 runs to 14 residues. Germline-derived CDR1 and CDR2 are SGDLS and YYNGEE. The germline V and J ends were trimmed by 3 bases and 0 bases, with 10 bases remaining between them. CDR3 nucleotide sequence: TGTGCCAGCAGCGCGCAGGGACACTCCTACGAGCAGTACTTC. Encoded protein: CASSAQGHSYEQYF.

This clone came up many times. The gene calls are TRBV14 and TRBJ1-2, with 8 bases matching TRBD1. Germline CDR1 SGHDN, CDR2 FVKESK. This CDR3 is built from 16 residues. J lost 2 bases, V lost 4 bases, and 9 bases had no gene match. The CDR3 nucleotides read TGTGCCAGCAGCCTTTCTTGGACAGGGAGCAACTATGGCTACACCTTC. Its translation: CASSLSWTGSNYGYTF.

This clone occurred once. The chain uses TRBV6-5 and TRBJ2-1; TRBD2 matches 8 bases. V lost 3 bases, J lost 3 bases, and 4 bases stayed unmatched. The germline V gene encodes CDR1 MNHEY and CDR2 SVGAGI. This CDR3 is built from 15 residues. This chain's CDR3 is CASSYALADYNEQFF. The CDR3 DNA is TGTGCCAGCAGTTATGCACTAGCGGACTACAATGAGCAGTTCTTC.

This chain links TRBV6-1 with TRBJ2-1; D possibly corresponds to TRBD2 (6 bases). This CDR3 has 14 residues. Trimming pared 2 bases from V and 7 bases from J, leaving 12 bases between. CDR1 and CDR2 (germline): MNHNS, SASEGT. This CDR3 reads CASSERDFDNEQFF. CDR3 DNA sequence: TGTGCCAGCAGTGAAAGGGACTTCGATAATGAGCAGTTCTTC.

This chain links TRBV7-2 with TRBJ2-5; TRBD1 matches 8 bases. Germline CDR1 and CDR2: SGHTA and FQGNSA. V dropped 4 bases and J dropped 1; count of bases not matched to a gene: 8. The CDR3 is made up of 16 amino acids. CDR3 sequence reads: CASSSTGVIGQETQYF. The CDR3 DNA follows: TGTGCCAGCAGCTCGACAGGGGTTATTGGCCAAGAGACCCAGTACTTC.

The rearrangement joins TRBV5-4 to TRBJ1-4, with D possibly being TRBD1 (5 bases). The CDR3 covers 16 residues. Trimming removed 3 bases at V and 0 bases at J, with 12 bases between. In germline, CDR1 is SGHNT, CDR2 YYREEE (reference sequence). The CDR3 DNA follows: TGTGCCAGCAGCTCCTTCCCGGGGGCAACTAATGAAAAACTGTTTTTT. This encodes CASSSFPGATNEKLFF.

This clone was counted between two and nine times. The chain is built from TRBV2 and TRBJ1-1, with D possibly matching TRBD1 (5 bases). The CDR3 length is 13 residues. Trimming left V 7 bases short and J 3 bases short, with 12 bases between. The germline V gene has CDR1 SNHLY and CDR2 FYNNEI. In DNA, the CDR3 is TGTGCCAGCATGGGGGAGGTGGACACTGAAGCTTTCTTT. As protein: CASMGEVDTEAFF. Using reference TRBV2 and TRBJ1-1 for the parts outside the CDR3, the full variable domain is EPEVTQTPSHQVTQMGQEVILRCVPISNHLYFYWYRQILGQKVEFLVSFYNNEISEKSEIFDDQFSVERPDGSNFTLKIRSTKLEDSAMYFCASMGEVDTEAFFGQGTRLTVV.

This clone showed up just a few times. The chain is built from TRBV7-9 and TRBJ2-1; 8 bases align to TRBD2. The J segment lost 7 bases and the V segment lost 5 bases, leaving 16 bases of the junction unmatched. Germline V gene data show CDR1 as SEHNR and CDR2 as FQNEAQ (reference sequence). The CDR3 runs to 17 residues. CDR3 in amino acids: CASSPRVAGRPRNEQFF. The CDR3 DNA sequence: TGTGCCAGCAGCCCTCGGGTAGCGGGGCGGCCCCGGAATGAGCAGTTCTTC.

The chain combines TRBV7-2 with TRBJ2-7, with 8 bases aligning to TRBD2. The junction had 15 bases not matched to a gene; V was cut back by 5 bases and J by 6 bases. The CDR3 has 16 residues. Germline-derived CDR1 and CDR2 are SGHTA and FQGNSA. The CDR3 region has the DNA TGTGCCAGCAGCATCCTGACTGCGGGGGGTGGGTCCGAGCAGTACTTC. Amino acids: CASSILTAGGGSEQYF.

The genes are TRBV6-1 and TRBJ2-7; 11 bases line up with TRBD2. The J segment lost 4 bases and the V segment lost 2 bases, leaving 4 bases of the junction unmatched. The V gene's germline CDR1 is MNHNS and CDR2 SASEGT. The length of the CDR3 is 15 residues. The chain's CDR3 is CASSEPGLADYEQYF. The CDR3 DNA sequence: TGTGCCAGCAGTGAACCGGGACTAGCGGATTACGAGCAGTACTTC.

This rearrangement joins TRBV11-2 to TRBJ2-7; D is uncertain. This CDR3 region has 14 residues. Trimming cost V 3 bases and J 2 bases, with 11 bases left between them. From germline, CDR1 is SGHAT and CDR2 FQNNGV. This chain's CDR3 is CASSFGHLTYEQYF. The CDR3 DNA follows: TGTGCCAGCAGCTTCGGTCACCTAACCTACGAGCAGTACTTC.

The chain joins TRBV10-1 to TRBJ2-6; TRBD2 might be the D (7 bases). Germline assignment: CDR1 WNHNN and CDR2 SYGVQD (reference sequence). CDR3 length equals 20 residues. Trimming removed 0 bases from V and 3 bases from J, with 21 bases in between. CDR3: CASSESNRGASTFGANVLTF. Here the CDR3 DNA reads TGCGCCAGCAGTGAGTCGAATCGGGGGGCCTCGACCTTTGGGGCCAACGTCCTGACTTTC.

The rearrangement links TRBV9 to TRBJ1-6; D remains ambiguous. CDR3 length: 14 amino acids. Germline CDR1 reads SGDLS; CDR2 reads YYNGEE. The germline V and J ends were trimmed by 2 bases and 5 bases, with 8 bases remaining between them. The CDR3 spells CASSVHGNNSPLHF. The CDR3 DNA follows: TGTGCCAGCAGCGTCCACGGGAATAATTCACCCCTCCACTTT.